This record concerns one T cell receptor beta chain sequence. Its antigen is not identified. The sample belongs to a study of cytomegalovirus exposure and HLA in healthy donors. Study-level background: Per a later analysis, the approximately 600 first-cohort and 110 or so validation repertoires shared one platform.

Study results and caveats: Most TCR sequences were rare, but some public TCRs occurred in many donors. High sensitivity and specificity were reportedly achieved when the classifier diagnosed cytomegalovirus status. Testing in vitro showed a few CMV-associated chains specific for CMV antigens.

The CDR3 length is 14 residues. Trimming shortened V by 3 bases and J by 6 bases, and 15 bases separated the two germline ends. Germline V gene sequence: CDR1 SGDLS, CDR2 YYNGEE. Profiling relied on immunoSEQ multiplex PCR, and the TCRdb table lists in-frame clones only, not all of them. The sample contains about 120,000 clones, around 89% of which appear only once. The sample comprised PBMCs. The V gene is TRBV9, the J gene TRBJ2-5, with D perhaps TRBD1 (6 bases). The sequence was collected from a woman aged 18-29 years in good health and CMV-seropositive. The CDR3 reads CASSAPQGRKTQYF. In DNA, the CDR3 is TGTGCCAGCAGCGCCCCACAGGGTCGGAAGACCCAGTACTTC.